The 11 T cell receptor beta chains below were found in one sample sequenced in a study of cytomegalovirus exposure and HLA in healthy donors listed by TCRdb under 2017. The method was the immunoSEQ multiplex PCR assay. The multiplex PCR relied on a mix of 60 forward primers for TCR Vbeta segments and 13 reverse primers for TCR Jbeta segments. This immuneACCESS table, as held by TCRdb, lists in-frame sequences with V and J called but not all clones. Of the missing ones, under half trace to an unresolved V gene in checked studies; the others have no known cause. The sample table contains 150,000 to 200,000 clones; only one count was recorded for 75% to 90% of them. The ten largest clones capture approximately 8.5% of the sample. Sequencing was performed on PBMCs. Receptors were obtained from a man between 18 and 29 years old in good health and CMV-seropositive.

The chain has TRBV6-5 and TRBJ1-5; the match to TRBD1 covers 7 bases. Germline V gene data show CDR1 as MNHEY and CDR2 as SVGAGI. V gave up 4 bases and J gave up 4 bases; unmatched junction bases: 4. This CDR3 has 14 residues. In nucleotides, the CDR3 is TGTGCCAGCAGTTCTGGGACAGCTAATCAGCCCCAGCATTTT. This codes for CASSSGTANQPQHF.

V is TRBV18 and J is TRBJ1-5, with TRBD1 identical over 7 bases. The V gene end was trimmed by 3 bases and the J gene end by 5 bases; junction bases not matched to a gene: 1. Per germline, CDR1 KGHSH and CDR2 LQKENI. The CDR3 sequence is 13 residues long. The CDR3 DNA reads TGTGCCAGCTCACCCGACAGGGATCAGCCCCAGCATTTT. Protein: CASSPDRDQPQHF.

The chain combines TRBV9 with TRBJ2-3; 13 bases are a match to TRBD2. Germline V gene sequence: CDR1 SGDLS, CDR2 YYNGEE. The CDR3 extends over 15 amino acids. V was clipped by 4 bases and J by 7 bases; unmatched bases: 6. CDR3 sequence: CASSPGTSGEHTQYF. The CDR3 DNA sequence: TGTGCCAGCAGCCCCGGGACTAGCGGGGAACATACGCAGTATTTT.

This clone was counted only a few times. The chain is built from TRBV4-1 and TRBJ1-1, with 8 bases aligning to TRBD1. J lost 2 bases, V lost 4 bases, and 3 bases had no gene match. There are 14 residues in the CDR3. Germline CDR1 reads MGHRA; CDR2 reads YSYEKL. The CDR3 DNA reads TGCGCCAGCAGCCTTGGACAGGGAAACACTGAAGCTTTCTTT. Its translation is CASSLGQGNTEAFF.

This clone has more than one count but fewer than ten. The J gene is TRBJ2-7, the V gene TRBV5-6, with 12 bases that match TRBD2. Germline V gives CDR1 SGHDT, CDR2 YYEEEE. The CDR3 runs 15 residues. With V trimmed by 4 bases and J by 0 bases, 2 bases remained unmatched. This CDR3 is CASSETSGGSYEQYF. CDR3 bases: TGTGCCAGCAGCGAGACTAGCGGGGGCTCCTACGAGCAGTACTTC.

This chain links TRBV6-1 with TRBJ1-6; a weak D match, TRBD1 (6 bases). The germline V gene has CDR1 MNHNS and CDR2 SASEGT. V lost 4 bases to trimming and J lost 7 bases, with 14 bases between them. CDR3 length equals 15 residues. CDR3 sequence (DNA): TGTGCCAGCAGTGCAGTGACAGGCCCGAATTCACCCCTCCACTTT. It specifies CASSAVTGPNSPLHF.

The CDR3 DNA reads as TGTGCCAGCGACGGACAGGGGGCGATATCCGGAAACACCATATATTTT. Residues: CASDGQGAISGNTIYF. The chain has TRBV19 and TRBJ1-3; 11 positions match TRBD1. The CDR3 spans 16 residues. Unmatched junction bases numbered 11, after V lost 9 bases and J lost 4 bases. Per germline, CDR1 LNHDA and CDR2 SQIVND (reference sequence).

The CDR3 reads CASSLGAGGRSPLHF. The CDR3 DNA follows: TGTGCCAGCAGCTTAGGGGCTGGTGGTCGTTCACCCCTCCACTTT. The chain employs TRBV7-9 and TRBJ1-6; unclear D gene. CDR3 length: 15 residues. Trimming took off 1 base at V and 9 bases at J, with 13 bases between the two ends. The V gene's germline CDR1 is SEHNR and CDR2 FQNEAQ (reference sequence).

V usage is TRBV5-1 and J usage is TRBJ2-1; a weak D match, TRBD2 (6 bases). The CDR3 consists of 14 residues. Germline loops: CDR1 SGHRS, CDR2 YFSETQ. V was shortened by 4 bases and J by 5 bases, with 13 bases between the two germline ends. The CDR3 spells CASSPQTSDNEQFF. Here the CDR3 DNA reads TGCGCCAGCAGCCCACAGACTAGTGACAATGAGCAGTTCTTC.

The gene calls are TRBV11-2 and TRBJ2-3; TRBD2 matches at 11 bases. Trimming at V came to 3 bases and at J to 1 base, leaving 3 bases not matched to a gene. Germline V gives CDR1 SGHAT, CDR2 FQNNGV. The CDR3 covers 16 residues. CDR3 sequence reads: CASSFISGGGTDTQYF. The CDR3 DNA is TGTGCCAGCAGCTTCATTAGCGGGGGGGGCACAGATACGCAGTATTTT. The full variable domain, its missing parts supplied by reference TRBV11-2 and TRBJ2-3, is EAGVAQSPRYKIIEKRQSVAFWCNPISGHATLYWYQQILGQGPKLLIQFQNNGVVDDSQLPKDRFSAERLKGVDSTLKIQPAKLEDSAVYLCASSFISGGGTDTQYFGPGTRLTVL.

CDR3 sequence (DNA): TGTGCCAGCAGACCCAGGGGCCAAGAGACCCAGTACTTC. Encoded protein: CASRPRGQETQYF. The V and J genes are TRBV2 and TRBJ2-5; tentative D call: TRBD1 (6 bases). Looked up from germline, CDR1 is SNHLY and CDR2 is FYNNEI. The CDR3 runs to 13 residues. V was pared by 6 bases and J by 1 base, with 9 bases between.